This T cell receptor (beta chain) was captured in a study of blood T cell repertoires in COVID-19. At the level of the study: The United States, Italy and Spain supplied acute and convalescent COVID-19 samples.

Participants' own reports of clinical history determined their cohort assignment. Sequencing used immunoSEQ multiplex PCR; TCRdb keeps in-frame clones, though not all of them. The sample records 200,000 or so clones, 75% to 90% being singletons. This CDR3 is built from 14 residues. Trimming pared 3 bases from V and 9 bases from J, leaving 12 bases between. CDR1 SNHLY and CDR2 FYNNEI come from the germline V gene. The specimen was PBMCs or T cells enriched from blood (not recorded which). The chain links TRBV2 to TRBJ1-6, with a tentative D call TRBD1 (5 bases). The receptor was derived from a woman in her 30s who had been exposed to COVID-19. The CDR3 here is CASSDSGPSSPLHF. CDR3 bases: TGTGCCAGCAGTGACTCAGGGCCTTCTTCACCCCTCCACTTT.